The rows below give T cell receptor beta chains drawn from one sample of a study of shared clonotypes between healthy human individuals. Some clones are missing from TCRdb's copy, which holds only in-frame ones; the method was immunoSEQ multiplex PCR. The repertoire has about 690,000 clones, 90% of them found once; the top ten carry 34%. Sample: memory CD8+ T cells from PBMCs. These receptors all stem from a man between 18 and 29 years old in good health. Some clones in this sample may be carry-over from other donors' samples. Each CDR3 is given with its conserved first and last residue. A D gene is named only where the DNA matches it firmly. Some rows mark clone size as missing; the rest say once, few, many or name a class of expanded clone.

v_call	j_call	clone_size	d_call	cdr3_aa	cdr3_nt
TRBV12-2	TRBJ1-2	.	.	CASRFEQGAILHGYTF	TGTGCAAGTCGCTTCGAACAGGGGGCCATCCTGCATGGCTACACCTTC
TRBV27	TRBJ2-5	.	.	CASSLYTQETQYF	TGTGCCAGCAGTTTATACACACAAGAGACCCAGTACTTC
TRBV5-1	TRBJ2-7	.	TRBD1	CASSQWNRGPPSYEQYF	TGCGCCAGCAGCCAATGGAACAGGGGACCCCCATCCTACGAGCAGTACTTC
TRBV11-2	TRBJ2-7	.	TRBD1	CASSLWDRVHEQYF	TGTGCCAGCAGCTTATGGGACAGGGTGCACGAGCAGTACTTC
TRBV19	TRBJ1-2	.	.	CASTSRDTTNYGYTF	TGTGCCAGTACTTCTCGGGACACGACTAACTATGGCTACACCTTC
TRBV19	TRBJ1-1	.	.	CASMRPLDTEAFF	TGTGCCAGTATGAGGCCCTTGGACACTGAAGCTTTCTTT
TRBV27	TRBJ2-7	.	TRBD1	CASSLRDRGYEQYF	TGTGCCAGCAGTTTAAGAGACAGGGGCTACGAGCAGTACTTC
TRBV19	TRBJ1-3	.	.	CASMGPSAAVTGNTIYF	TGTGCCAGTATGGGTCCGTCCGCTGCGGTCACTGGAAACACCATATATTTT
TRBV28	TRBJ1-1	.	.	CASSFGTEAFF	TGTGCCAGCAGTTTCGGGACTGAAGCTTTCTTT
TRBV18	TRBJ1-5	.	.	CASPGSSNQPQHF	TGTGCCAGCCCGGGCTCTAGCAATCAGCCCCAGCATTTT
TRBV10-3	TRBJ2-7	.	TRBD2	CAIREPGGGLAGAYEQYF	TGTGCCATCAGGGAGCCAGGGGGTGGACTAGCGGGAGCCTACGAGCAGTACTTC
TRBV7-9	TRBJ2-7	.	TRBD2	CASSWISGRGEQYF	TGTGCCAGCAGCTGGATTAGCGGGAGAGGCGAGCAGTACTTC
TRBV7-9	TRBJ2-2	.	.	CASSLVGGLFF	TGTGCCAGCAGCTTAGTAGGAGGGCTGTTTTTT
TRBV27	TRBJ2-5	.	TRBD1	CASSVDRGRQETQYF	TGTGCCAGCAGTGTGGACAGGGGGAGGCAAGAGACCCAGTACTTC
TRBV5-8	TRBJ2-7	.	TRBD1	CASTKRDRAYEQYF	TGTGCCAGCACCAAAAGGGACAGGGCTTACGAGCAGTACTTC
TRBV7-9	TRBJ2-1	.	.	CASRDYNEQFF	TGTGCCAGCCGAGATTACAATGAGCAGTTCTTC
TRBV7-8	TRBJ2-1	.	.	CASRRYGGMGNSYNEQFF	TGTGCCAGCAGGAGGTACGGCGGGATGGGGAACTCCTACAATGAGCAGTTCTTC
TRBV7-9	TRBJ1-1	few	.	CASSLAGSGEAFF	TGTGCCAGCAGCTTAGCAGGGTCTGGTGAAGCTTTCTTT
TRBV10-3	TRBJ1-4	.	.	CAISEFVATNEKLFF	TGTGCCATCAGTGAGTTTGTTGCAACTAATGAAAAACTGTTTTTT
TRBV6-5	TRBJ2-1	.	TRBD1	CASSYSTGSYNEQFF	TGTGCCAGCAGTTACTCGACAGGGTCCTACAATGAGCAGTTCTTC
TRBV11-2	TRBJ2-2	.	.	CASSLGASTGELFF	TGTGCCAGCAGCTTAGGGGCTTCAACCGGGGAGCTGTTTTTT
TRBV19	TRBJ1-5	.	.	CASSIVSRQPQHF	TGTGCCAGTAGTATAGTCTCTCGACAGCCCCAGCATTTT
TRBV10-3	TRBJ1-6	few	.	CATRPIAGPLDSPLHF	TGTGCCACTAGACCCATAGCCGGACCCCTGGATTCACCCCTCCACTTT
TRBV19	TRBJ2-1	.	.	CASSLDSYNEQFF	TGTGCCAGTAGTCTTGACTCCTACAATGAGCAGTTCTTC
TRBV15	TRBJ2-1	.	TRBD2	CATSRGLAGVNEQFF	TGTGCCACCAGCAGGGGACTAGCGGGAGTCAATGAGCAGTTCTTC
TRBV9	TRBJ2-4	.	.	CASSVEGASKNIQYF	TGTGCCAGCAGCGTAGAAGGGGCATCCAAAAACATTCAGTACTTC
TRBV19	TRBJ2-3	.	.	CASSINLDTQYF	TGTGCCAGTAGTATAAACTTGGATACGCAGTATTTT
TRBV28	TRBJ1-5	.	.	CASSSIYRDNQPQHF	TGTGCCAGCAGCTCAATATACAGGGACAATCAGCCCCAGCATTTT
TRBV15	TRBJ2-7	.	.	CATGEIGPREQYF	TGTGCCACCGGAGAAATCGGTCCGCGGGAGCAGTACTTC
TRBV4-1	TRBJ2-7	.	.	CASSQEGTANEQYF	TGCGCCAGCAGCCAAGAGGGGACCGCGAACGAGCAGTACTTC
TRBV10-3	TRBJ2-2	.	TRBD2	CALGGSNTGELFF	TGTGCCCTCGGGGGGAGTAACACCGGGGAGCTGTTTTTT
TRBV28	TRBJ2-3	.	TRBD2	CASNSGRAVDTQYF	TGTGCCAGCAATAGCGGGAGGGCGGTAGATACGCAGTATTTT
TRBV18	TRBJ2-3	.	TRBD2	CASSLGGLAGVRPTDTQYF	TGTGCCAGCTCACTCGGTGGGCTAGCGGGAGTAAGGCCCACAGATACGCAGTATTTT
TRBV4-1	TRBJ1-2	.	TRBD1	CASSRTGPDGYTF	TGCGCCAGCAGTCGGACAGGGCCTGATGGCTACACCTTC
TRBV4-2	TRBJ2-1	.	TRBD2	CASSQDGGSPLQGQFF	TGTGCCAGCAGCCAAGACGGCGGGAGTCCCCTTCAGGGGCAGTTCTTC
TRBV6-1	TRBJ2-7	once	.	CASSERLPSYEQYF	TGTGCCAGCAGTGAACGACTTCCCTCCTACGAGCAGTACTTC
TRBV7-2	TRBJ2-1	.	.	CASSLSDGWYNEQFF	TGTGCCAGCAGCTTATCGGACGGTTGGTACAATGAGCAGTTCTTC
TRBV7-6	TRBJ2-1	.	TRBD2	CASSLGVAGGPDNEQFF	TGTGCCAGCAGCTTAGGAGTAGCGGGAGGGCCTGACAATGAGCAGTTCTTC
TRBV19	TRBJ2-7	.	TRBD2	CASNGGGHEQYF	TGTGCCAGTAACGGGGGAGGGCACGAGCAGTACTTC
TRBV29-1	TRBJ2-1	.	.	CSVVTRVGLLEQFF	TGCAGCGTAGTGACCCGCGTAGGTCTTCTTGAGCAGTTCTTC
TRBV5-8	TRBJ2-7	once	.	CASSLDGVGVYEQYF	TGTGCCAGCAGCTTGGACGGCGTAGGGGTCTACGAGCAGTACTTC
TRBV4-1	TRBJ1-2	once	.	CASSPSGPHAEDAHGYTF	TGCGCCAGCAGCCCCTCAGGGCCACACGCTGAAGACGCGCATGGCTACACCTTC
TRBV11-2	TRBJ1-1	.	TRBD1	CASSFWDRRNTEAFF	TGTGCCAGCAGCTTCTGGGACAGGAGGAACACTGAAGCTTTCTTT
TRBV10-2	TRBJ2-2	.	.	CASGSKNTGELFF	TGCGCCAGCGGCTCGAAGAACACCGGGGAGCTGTTTTTT
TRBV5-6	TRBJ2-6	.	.	CASSFYGQTFSGANVLTF	TGTGCCAGCAGCTTTTACGGACAGACGTTCTCTGGGGCCAACGTCCTGACTTTC